This paragraph reports one TCR beta chain. Its antigen is still unknown. These data originate in a study of long-term antiretroviral therapy in people with HIV. Notes on the study in general: Collection of the blood, which took place between the mid-2000s and the late 2010s, possibly occurred under older ART regimens.

This was the immunoSEQ v3.0 assay at survey level. Repertoires were generated with immunoSEQ multiplex PCR, while TCRdb's copy carries only in-frame clones and drops some. Of tens of thousands of clones in the sample, roughly 90% are singletons; the top ten hold under 1.3%. V was pared by 6 bases and J by 0 bases, with 2 bases of the junction left unmatched. This CDR3 is built from 13 residues. Germline loops: CDR1 LNHDA, CDR2 SQIVND (reference sequence). The sequencing used unsorted PBMCs, collected 2 years after starting antiretroviral therapy. The chain carries TRBV19 and TRBJ2-7, with 7 bases identical to TRBD1. The clonotype was recovered from a man aged 50 or older with HIV. This CDR3 reads CASRGQVSYEQYF. DNA of the CDR3: TGTGCCAGTAGAGGACAGGTCTCCTACGAGCAGTACTTC. Filled out from reference TRBV19 and TRBJ2-7, the complete variable domain reads DGGITQSPKYLFRKEGQNVTLSCEQNLNHDAMYWYRQDPGQGLRLIYYSQIVNDFQKGDIAEGYSVSREKKESFPLTVTSAQKNPTAFYLCASRGQVSYEQYFGPGTRLTVT.